Below, 10 T cell receptor beta chains from the same sample are listed, as sequenced in a study (dated by TCRdb to the mid-2010s). Preparation of the library involved 5' RACE. The data were produced on an Illumina MiSeq. TCRdb took the public reads, trimmed them with fastp at Q25, ran MiXCR for clone calling and kept in-frame beta chains. Each CDR3 protein appears once, grouped with its most common genes and DNA. The sample has some 13,000 distinct CDR3 sequences on record, more than 20% of them singletons. The top ten constitute roughly 3.2% of the sample. The sequencing sample was made of naive CD4+ T cells sorted from blood. The cell subset or site tag for this specimen amounts to: naive CD4+ T cells, CD4+CD45RA+CD25-. The receptors were sampled from a female donor with breast cancer.

This clonotype was recorded many times. CDR3 loop: CSARIPTSGDYEQYF. The CDR3 coding sequence is TGCAGTGCTAGAATACCGACTAGCGGTGACTACGAGCAGTACTTC. The V call is TRBV20-1, the J call TRBJ2-7; 9 bases align to TRBD2. The CDR3 totals 15 residues. Germline trimming cut 2 bases from V and 3 bases from J; bases unmatched to any gene: 8. CDR1 and CDR2 from the germline V gene are DFQATT and SNEGSKA (reference sequence).

This clonotype turned up a few times. The CDR3 end shows no conserved phenylalanine or tryptophan, and so a read error is likely. The chain combines TRBV6-5 with TRBJ1-1; 8 nucleotides match TRBD1. Germline V gives CDR1 MNHEY, CDR2 SVGAGI. This CDR3 spans 19 amino acids. The V segment lost 6 bases and the J segment 2 bases; nucleotides outside the gene matches: 20. The CDR3 sequence is CASSSTTLLYGTGNTEAFS. In DNA form, the CDR3 reads TGTGCCAGCAGCTCTACCACTCTCCTTTACGGGACAGGCAACACTGAAGCTTTCTCT.

Concerning this clonotype itself: A much larger clone lies one base from this, so it may be a read error. The chain combines TRBV20-1 with TRBJ1-5; 7 nucleotides agree with TRBD1. V was pared by 5 bases and J by 2 bases, with 6 bases of the junction left unmatched. The CDR3 covers 14 residues. Germline assignment: CDR1 DFQATT and CDR2 SNEGSKA (reference sequence). The DNA for the CDR3 is TGCAGTGCTTGGGACAGCCAATGCAATCAGCCCCAGCATTTT. Protein product: CSAWDSQCNQPQHF.

Ten or more counts support this clonotype. A much more abundant neighbour one base away suggests this may be a read error. The genes are TRBV6-2 or TRBV6-3 and TRBJ2-7; 16 nucleotides align to TRBD2. The CDR3 totals 14 residues. The V segment lost 6 bases and the J segment 8 bases; nucleotides outside the gene matches: 4. In germline, CDR1 is MNHEY, CDR2 SVGEGT. DNA of the CDR3: TGTGCCAGCAGGGGACTAGCGGGAGGGCTCAAGCAGTACTTC. Translating it yields CASRGLAGGLKQYF.

The CDR3 region is CASSLTGTSGRAWAYEQYF. In DNA form, the CDR3 reads TGTGCCAGCAGCTTAACCGGGACTAGCGGGAGGGCCTGGGCCTACGAGCAGTACTTC. The J gene is TRBJ2-7, the V gene TRBV11-2, with 16 bases aligning to TRBD2. The CDR3 has 19 amino acids. Germline V gene sequence: CDR1 SGHAT, CDR2 FQNNGV. The ends lost 2 bases at V and 2 bases at J; junction bases unmatched: 9. The full variable domain, its missing parts supplied by reference TRBV11-2 and TRBJ2-7, is EAGVAQSPRYKIIEKRQSVAFWCNPISGHATLYWYQQILGQGPKLLIQFQNNGVVDDSQLPKDRFSAERLKGVDSTLKIQPAKLEDSAVYLCASSLTGTSGRAWAYEQYFGPGTRLTVT.

The CDR3 loop reads CASSPVPGQGTNTEAFF. The CDR3, as DNA: TGCGCCAGCAGCCCTGTCCCGGGACAGGGGACGAACACTGAAGCTTTCTTT. The chain has TRBV5-1 and TRBJ1-1, with 10 bases identical to TRBD1. Unmatched junction bases numbered 10, after V lost 4 bases and J lost 1 base. Germline CDR1 and CDR2: SGHRS and YFSETQ. The length of the CDR3 is 17 residues. Filled out from reference TRBV5-1 and TRBJ1-1, the complete variable domain reads KAGVTQTPRYLIKTRGQQVTLSCSPISGHRSVSWYQQTPGQGLQFLFEYFSETQRNKGNFPGRFSGRQFSNSRSEMNVSTLELGDSALYLCASSPVPGQGTNTEAFFGQGTRLTVV.

This clonotype was counted at least ten times. The chain is built from TRBV5-1 and TRBJ2-7, with 11 bases matching TRBD2. V trimming: 5 bases; J trimming: 2 bases; junction bases outside the gene matches: 9. In germline, CDR1 is SGHRS, CDR2 YFSETQ. There are 16 residues in the CDR3. CDR3 DNA sequence: TGCGCCAGCAGTGGTATGCTAGCGGGGGGAACCTACGAGCAGTACTTC. Encoded protein: CASSGMLAGGTYEQYF.

This clonotype is labeled medium-sized (0.01 to 0.1%). The rearrangement joins TRBV2 to TRBJ1-4, with TRBD1 matching over 7 bases. V was clipped by 6 bases and J by 12 bases; unmatched bases: 16. This CDR3 is 15 amino acids long. Germline V gene sequence: CDR1 SNHLY, CDR2 FYNNEI. The CDR3 loop is CASSADRTPSGQLFF. The CDR3 DNA is TGTGCCAGCAGCGCGGACAGGACGCCTTCGGGGCAACTGTTTTTT.

As for this clonotype: A read error is possible here, since a much larger clone lies one base away. Since the CDR3 does not end with the conserved phenylalanine or tryptophan, this likely comes from a read error. The gene calls are TRBV11-2 and TRBJ2-3; 7 bases are shared with TRBD2. There are 17 residues in the CDR3. Germline CDR1 reads SGHAT; CDR2 reads FQNNGV. V lost 1 base and J lost 8; bases outside the gene matches: 15. DNA for the CDR3: TGTGCCAGCAGCTTAGTTTACTCTGCGGGAGAGCTTGGTACGCAGTATTCT. Encoded protein: CASSLVYSAGELGTQYS.

This clonotype was seen a handful of times. This may be a read error, as it is one base from a much larger clone. V gene TRBV5-1 combines with J gene TRBJ2-3; D possibly uses TRBD1 or TRBD2 (5 bases each). The CDR3 has 15 residues. Per germline, CDR1 SGHRS and CDR2 YFSETQ. V was clipped by 0 bases and J by 1 base, with 9 bases between them. The CDR3 spells CASSLERGGTDTQYF. CDR3 DNA sequence: TGCGCCAGCAGCTTGGAGAGGGGCGGCACAGATACGCAGTATTTT.